This T cell receptor beta chain stems from a study of PD-L1 blockade in urothelial cancer. Study in general: Men with urothelial cancer arising in the bladder made up most of the roughly 30 patients. In terms of prior chemotherapy, patients had received 0 to 3 regimens. When blood samples were assessed, the median T cell count was approximately 140,000.

Time point of the sample: pretreatment peripheral blood. For this clone: Its target is unknown.

Measured with immunoSEQ multiplex PCR; TCRdb has only the in-frame clones, and not every one. The table lists fewer than 85,000 clones, around 83% of them singletons. Germline assignment: CDR1 LNHDA and CDR2 SQIVND (reference sequence). V was clipped by 3 bases and J by 5 bases, with 13 bases between them. CDR3 length: 14 residues. Broader study findings: Blood TCR clonality below the median before treatment was a predictor of better survival.

This chain connects TRBV19 to TRBJ1-1; D possibly corresponds to TRBD1 (5 bases). The specimen comprised PBMCs, sampled around atezolizumab (anti-PD-L1) treatment. This sequence was found in an older woman with urothelial cancer. The CDR3 reads CASSIGQGGTEAFF. For the CDR3, the DNA is TGTGCCAGTAGTATCGGTCAGGGAGGGACTGAAGCTTTCTTT.